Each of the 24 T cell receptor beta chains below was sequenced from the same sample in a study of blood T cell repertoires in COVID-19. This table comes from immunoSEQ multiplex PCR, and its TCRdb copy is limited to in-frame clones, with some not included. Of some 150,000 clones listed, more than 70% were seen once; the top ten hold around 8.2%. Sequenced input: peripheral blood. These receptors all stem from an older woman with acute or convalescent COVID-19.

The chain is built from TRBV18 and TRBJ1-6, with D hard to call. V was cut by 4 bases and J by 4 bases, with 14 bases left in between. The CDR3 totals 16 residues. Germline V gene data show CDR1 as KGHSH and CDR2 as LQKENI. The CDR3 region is CASSLRAGSYNSPLHF. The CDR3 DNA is TGTGCCAGCTCACTTCGGGCGGGCTCATATAATTCACCCCTCCACTTT.

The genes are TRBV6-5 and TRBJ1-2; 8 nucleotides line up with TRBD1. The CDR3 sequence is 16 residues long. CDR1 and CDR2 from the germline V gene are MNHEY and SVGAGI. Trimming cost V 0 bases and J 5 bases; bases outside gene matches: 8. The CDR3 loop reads CASSYSAAGGDYGYTF. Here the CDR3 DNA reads TGTGCCAGCAGTTACTCGGCGGCAGGGGGCGATTATGGCTACACCTTC.

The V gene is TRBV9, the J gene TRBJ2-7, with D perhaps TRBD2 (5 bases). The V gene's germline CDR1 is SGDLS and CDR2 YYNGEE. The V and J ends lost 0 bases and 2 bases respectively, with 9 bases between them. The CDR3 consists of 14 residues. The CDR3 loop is CASSVAGIPYEQYF. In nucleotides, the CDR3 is TGTGCCAGCAGCGTAGCGGGGATACCCTACGAGCAGTACTTC.

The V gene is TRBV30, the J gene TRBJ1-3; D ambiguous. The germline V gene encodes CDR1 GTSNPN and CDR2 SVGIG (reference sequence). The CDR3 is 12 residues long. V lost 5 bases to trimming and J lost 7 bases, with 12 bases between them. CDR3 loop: CAWGGPGNTIYF. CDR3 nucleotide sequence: TGTGCCTGGGGAGGGCCGGGGAACACCATATATTTT. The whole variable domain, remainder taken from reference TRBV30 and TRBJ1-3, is SQTIHQWPATLVQPVGSPLSLECTVEGTSNPNLYWYRQAAGRGLQLLFYSVGIGQISSEVPQNLSASRPQDRQFILSSKKLLLSDSGFYLCAWGGPGNTIYFGEGSWLTVV.

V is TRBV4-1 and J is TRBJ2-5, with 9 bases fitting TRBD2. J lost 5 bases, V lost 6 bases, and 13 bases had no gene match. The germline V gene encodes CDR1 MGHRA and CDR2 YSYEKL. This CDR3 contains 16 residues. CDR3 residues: CASSLAGGGDWETQYF. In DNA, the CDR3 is TGCGCCAGCAGTCTGGCTGGCGGGGGGGACTGGGAGACCCAGTACTTC.

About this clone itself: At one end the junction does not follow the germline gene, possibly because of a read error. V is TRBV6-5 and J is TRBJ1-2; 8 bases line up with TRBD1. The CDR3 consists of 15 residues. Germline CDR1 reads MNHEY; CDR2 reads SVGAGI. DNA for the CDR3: TGTGTCAGCAGTTACTCAGGACAGGGCGCGGGGGGCTACACCTTC. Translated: CVSSYSGQGAGGYTF.

The CDR3 DNA is TGTGCCAGTCAAAAGGCCATTGAGGCTGAAGCTTTCTTT. Amino acids: CASQKAIEAEAFF. The chain links TRBV4-2 to TRBJ1-1; D remains unclear. The CDR3 runs 13 residues. Looked up from germline, CDR1 is LGHNA and CDR2 is YNFKEQ. Trimming pared 9 bases from V and 6 bases from J, leaving 17 bases between.

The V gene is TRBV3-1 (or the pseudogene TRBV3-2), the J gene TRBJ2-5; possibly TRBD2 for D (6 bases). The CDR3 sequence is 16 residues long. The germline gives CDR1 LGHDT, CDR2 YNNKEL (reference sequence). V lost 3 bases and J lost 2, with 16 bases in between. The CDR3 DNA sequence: TGTGCCAGCAGCCAGGGACGGGGGAGGTGGCAAGAGACCCAGTACTTC. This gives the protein CASSQGRGRWQETQYF.

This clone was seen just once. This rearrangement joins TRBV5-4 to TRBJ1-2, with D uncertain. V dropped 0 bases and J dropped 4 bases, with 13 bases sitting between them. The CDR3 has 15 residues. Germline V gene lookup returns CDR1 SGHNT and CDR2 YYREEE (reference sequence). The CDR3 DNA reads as TGTGCCAGCAGCTTGGGGAGCCCAGTTGGCTATGGCTACACCTTC. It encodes CASSLGSPVGYGYTF.

CDR3 nucleotide sequence: TGTGCCAGCAGCCAAGATATGGGCAATGAAAAACTGTTTTTT. Translation gives CASSQDMGNEKLFF. The rearrangement joins TRBV4-2 to TRBJ1-4; D is unresolved. Per the germline V gene, CDR1 is LGHNA and CDR2 is YNFKEQ. Trimming left V 0 bases short and J 5 bases short, with 7 bases between. The CDR3 consists of 14 residues.

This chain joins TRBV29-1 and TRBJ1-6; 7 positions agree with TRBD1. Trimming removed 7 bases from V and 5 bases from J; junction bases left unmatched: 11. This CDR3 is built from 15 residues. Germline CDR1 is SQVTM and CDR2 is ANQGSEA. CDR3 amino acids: CSATTGTANNSPLHF. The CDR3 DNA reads TGCAGCGCCACTACCGGGACAGCCAATAATTCACCCCTCCACTTT.

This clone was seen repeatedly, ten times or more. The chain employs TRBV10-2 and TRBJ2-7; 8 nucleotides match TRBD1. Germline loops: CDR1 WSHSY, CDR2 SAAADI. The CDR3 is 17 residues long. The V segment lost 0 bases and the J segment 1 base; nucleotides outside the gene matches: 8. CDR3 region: CASSESGIGTGSYEQYF. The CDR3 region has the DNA TGCGCCAGCAGTGAGTCAGGGATAGGGACAGGTTCCTACGAGCAGTACTTC.

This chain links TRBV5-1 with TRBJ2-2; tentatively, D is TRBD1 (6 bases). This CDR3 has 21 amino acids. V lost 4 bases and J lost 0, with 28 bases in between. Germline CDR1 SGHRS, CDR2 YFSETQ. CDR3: CASSLPHTGPTKLANTGELFF. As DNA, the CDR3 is TGCGCCAGCAGCCTACCCCACACAGGGCCAACCAAACTCGCGAACACCGGGGAGCTGTTTTTT.

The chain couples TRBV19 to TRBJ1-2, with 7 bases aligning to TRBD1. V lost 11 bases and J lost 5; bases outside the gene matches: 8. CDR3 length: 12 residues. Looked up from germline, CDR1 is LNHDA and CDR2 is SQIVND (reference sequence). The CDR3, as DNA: TGTGCCTCAACGACAGGGTCGTATGGCTACACCTTC. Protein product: CASTTGSYGYTF.

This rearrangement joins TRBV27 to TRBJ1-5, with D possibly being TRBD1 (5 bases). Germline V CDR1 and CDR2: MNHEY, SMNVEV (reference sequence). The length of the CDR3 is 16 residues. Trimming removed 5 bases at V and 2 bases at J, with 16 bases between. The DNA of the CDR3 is TGTGCCAGCAGTCTAGGAAGGGGCGCGGGCAATCAGCCCCAGCATTTT. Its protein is CASSLGRGAGNQPQHF.

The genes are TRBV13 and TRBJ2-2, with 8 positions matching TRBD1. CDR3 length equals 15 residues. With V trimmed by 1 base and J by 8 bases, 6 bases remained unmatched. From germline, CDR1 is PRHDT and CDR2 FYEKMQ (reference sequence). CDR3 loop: CASSLVPGGNGELFF. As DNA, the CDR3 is TGTGCCAGCAGCTTAGTCCCAGGGGGCAATGGGGAGCTGTTTTTT.

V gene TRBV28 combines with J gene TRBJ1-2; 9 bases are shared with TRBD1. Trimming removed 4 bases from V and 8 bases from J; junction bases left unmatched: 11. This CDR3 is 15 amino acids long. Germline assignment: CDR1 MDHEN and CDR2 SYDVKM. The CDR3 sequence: CASSSFPGQGSGYTF. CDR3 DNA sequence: TGTGCCAGCAGTTCTTTCCCGGGACAGGGCTCGGGCTACACCTTC.

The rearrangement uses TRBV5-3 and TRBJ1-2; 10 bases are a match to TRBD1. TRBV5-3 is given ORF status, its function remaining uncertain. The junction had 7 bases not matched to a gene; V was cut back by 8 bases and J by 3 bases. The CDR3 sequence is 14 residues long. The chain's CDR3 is CASRDRGQDYGYTF. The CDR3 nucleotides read TGTGCCAGTAGAGACAGGGGGCAGGACTATGGCTACACCTTC.

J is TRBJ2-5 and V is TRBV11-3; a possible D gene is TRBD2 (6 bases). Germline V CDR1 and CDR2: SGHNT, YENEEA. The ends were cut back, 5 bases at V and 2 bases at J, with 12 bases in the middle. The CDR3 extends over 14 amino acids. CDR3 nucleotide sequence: TGTGCCAGCAGCCCCGGGGGTCCGCAAGAGACCCAGTACTTC. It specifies CASSPGGPQETQYF.

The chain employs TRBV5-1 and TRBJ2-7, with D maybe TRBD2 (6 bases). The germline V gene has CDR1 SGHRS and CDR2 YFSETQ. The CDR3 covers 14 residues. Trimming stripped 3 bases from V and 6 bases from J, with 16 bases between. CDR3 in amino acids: CASSSGDSRGEQYF. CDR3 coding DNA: TGCGCCAGCAGCTCCGGGGACTCCAGAGGCGAGCAGTACTTC.

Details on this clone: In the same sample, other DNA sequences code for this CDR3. The DNA for the CDR3 is TGTGCCAGCAGTGGACAGGTGAACACCGGGGAGCTGTTTTTT. Translation: CASSGQVNTGELFF. The chain has TRBV2 and TRBJ2-2; perhaps TRBD1 as D (6 bases). Trimming took 4 bases from V and 1 from J, leaving 7 bases between them. Germline CDR1 is SNHLY and CDR2 is FYNNEI. CDR3 length equals 14 residues.

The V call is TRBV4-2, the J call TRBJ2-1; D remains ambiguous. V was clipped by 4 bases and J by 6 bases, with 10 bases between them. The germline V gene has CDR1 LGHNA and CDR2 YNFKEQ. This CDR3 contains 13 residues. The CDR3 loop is CASSPVEINEQFF. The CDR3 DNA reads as TGTGCCAGCAGCCCCGTCGAGATCAATGAGCAGTTCTTC.

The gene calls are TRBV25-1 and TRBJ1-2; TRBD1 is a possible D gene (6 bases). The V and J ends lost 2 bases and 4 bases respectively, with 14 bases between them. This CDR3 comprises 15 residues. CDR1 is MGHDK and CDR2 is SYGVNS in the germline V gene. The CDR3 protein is CASSELAGASYGYTF. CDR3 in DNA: TGTGCCAGCAGTGAACTGGCAGGGGCTAGCTATGGCTACACCTTC.

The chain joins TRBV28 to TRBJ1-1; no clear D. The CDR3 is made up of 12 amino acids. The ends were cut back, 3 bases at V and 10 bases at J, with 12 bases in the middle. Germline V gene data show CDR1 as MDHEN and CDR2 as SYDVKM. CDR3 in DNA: TGTGCCAGCAGTTTTGGTACTATGGGAGCTTTCTTT. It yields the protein CASSFGTMGAFF.